The rows below give T cell receptor beta chains drawn from one sample of a study of early T cells in non-severe SARS-CoV-2 infection. TCRdb fed the 5' RACE reads into MiXCR, producing one record per CDR3 protein. The sample lists 65,000 to 90,000 distinct CDR3 sequences; 12% were seen once. The sequenced material came from whole blood. The receptors derive from an adult who was a healthcare worker with PCR-confirmed SARS-CoV-2 infection or an uninfected control (not recorded which). Each CDR3 is given with its conserved first and last residue. Not all rows give a size; the values are once, few, many and, for expanded clones, a class.

>TRBJ2-7|15|NA|TRBV6-1
CASRRLAAKSYEQYF
>TRBJ2-2|13|few|TRBV11-2
CASRVADTGELFF
>TRBJ2-7|13|NA|TRBV28
CASSLSASYEQYF
>TRBJ2-7|14|NA|TRBV6-4
CASSGRGRTYEQYF
>TRBJ2-5|13|NA|TRBV20-1
CSAKVRAGETQYF
>TRBJ1-5|15|many|TRBV5-1
CASSRAGGQNQPQHF
>TRBJ1-4|16|NA|TRBV12-3/TRBV12-4
CASSLSRTGRLEKLFF
>TRBJ1-6|17|many|TRBV14
CASSPGGAGSYNSPLHF
>TRBJ1-5|13|NA|TRBV12-3/TRBV12-4
CASGPPGRQPQHF
>TRBJ2-5|15|NA|TRBV7-9
CASSFGPGWEETQYF
>TRBJ2-2|14|few|TRBV24-1
CATGSRTSTGELFF
>TRBJ2-1|18|few|TRBV6-6
CASSYLRGGRSSYNEQFF
>TRBJ2-3|18|NA|TRBV4-1
CASSQVLAGSASTDTQYF